The present entry profiles one T cell receptor beta chain with its context. The sample is drawn from a study of blood T cell repertoires in COVID-19. Across the whole study: There were acute and convalescent COVID-19 samples, and they came from the United States, Italy and Spain. The cDNA or gDNA used as material had been derived from T cells, B-cell-depleted T cells, or PBMCs.

CDR1 SGHAT and CDR2 FQNNGV come from the germline V gene. Losses at the gene ends were 4 bases for V and 0 bases for J; bases not matched to a gene: 5. The CDR3 spans 15 residues. In the authors' methods: Nucleated cell counts were estimated from reference gene primer amplification. Clones were sequenced by immunoSEQ multiplex PCR, and TCRdb holds only the in-frame ones, with some missing. D and trimming were read from the DNA, whereas the V and J calls and clone size are those reported in that table. The data hold 150,000 or so clones, with around 84% observed a single time. The specimen sequenced was peripheral blood. The receptor's source is a woman between 45 and 65 years old in a cohort sampled during active or convalescent COVID-19. V gene TRBV11-2 combines with J gene TRBJ2-5; TRBD1 matches at 7 bases. This CDR3 reads CASSWAQGNQETQYF. The CDR3 DNA reads TGTGCCAGCAGCTGGGCACAGGGGAACCAAGAGACCCAGTACTTC. Together with reference TRBV11-2 and TRBJ2-5, the CDR3 gives the full variable domain: EAGVAQSPRYKIIEKRQSVAFWCNPISGHATLYWYQQILGQGPKLLIQFQNNGVVDDSQLPKDRFSAERLKGVDSTLKIQPAKLEDSAVYLCASSWAQGNQETQYFGPGTRLLVL.